This TCR beta chain was documented in a study of cytomegalovirus exposure and HLA in healthy donors. Primers: 60 Vbeta forward and 13 Jbeta reverse. The table came from immunoSEQ multiplex PCR; TCRdb's copy has only in-frame clones and leaves some out. The clone table shows around 76,000 clones, with the ten largest holding 1.5%. Findings of the study overall: Reportedly, a later analysis found an Asian-associated ancestry cluster had fewer N-insertions than the approximately 700-donor mean. It was reported that the classifier diagnosed cytomegalovirus status with high specificity and sensitivity in both the original and validation cohorts.

Germline V gene lookup returns CDR1 SGHAT and CDR2 FQNNGV. This CDR3 contains 16 residues. Unmatched junction bases numbered 6, after V lost 4 bases and J lost 0 bases. In the case of this clone: Its antigen is undetermined.

The specimen sequenced was PBMCs. The V gene is TRBV11-2, the J gene TRBJ1-3, with 7 bases lining up with TRBD1. The source of this sequence is a woman aged 60-70 years in good health and CMV-seronegative. CDR3 loop: CASSSRQGLSGNTIYF. CDR3 bases: TGTGCCAGCAGCTCCCGACAGGGACTCTCTGGAAACACCATATATTTT.